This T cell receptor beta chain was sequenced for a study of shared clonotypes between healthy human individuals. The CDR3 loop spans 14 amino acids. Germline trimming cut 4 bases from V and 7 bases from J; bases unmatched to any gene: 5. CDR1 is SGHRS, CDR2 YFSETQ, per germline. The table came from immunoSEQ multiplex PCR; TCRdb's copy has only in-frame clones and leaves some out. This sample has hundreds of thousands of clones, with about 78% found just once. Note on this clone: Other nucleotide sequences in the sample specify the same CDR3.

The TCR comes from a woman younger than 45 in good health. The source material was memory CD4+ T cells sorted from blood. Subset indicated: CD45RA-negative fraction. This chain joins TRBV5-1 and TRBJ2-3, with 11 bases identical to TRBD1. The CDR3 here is CASSPGTGGNTQYF. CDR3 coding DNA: TGCGCCAGCAGCCCAGGGACAGGGGGAAATACGCAGTATTTT.